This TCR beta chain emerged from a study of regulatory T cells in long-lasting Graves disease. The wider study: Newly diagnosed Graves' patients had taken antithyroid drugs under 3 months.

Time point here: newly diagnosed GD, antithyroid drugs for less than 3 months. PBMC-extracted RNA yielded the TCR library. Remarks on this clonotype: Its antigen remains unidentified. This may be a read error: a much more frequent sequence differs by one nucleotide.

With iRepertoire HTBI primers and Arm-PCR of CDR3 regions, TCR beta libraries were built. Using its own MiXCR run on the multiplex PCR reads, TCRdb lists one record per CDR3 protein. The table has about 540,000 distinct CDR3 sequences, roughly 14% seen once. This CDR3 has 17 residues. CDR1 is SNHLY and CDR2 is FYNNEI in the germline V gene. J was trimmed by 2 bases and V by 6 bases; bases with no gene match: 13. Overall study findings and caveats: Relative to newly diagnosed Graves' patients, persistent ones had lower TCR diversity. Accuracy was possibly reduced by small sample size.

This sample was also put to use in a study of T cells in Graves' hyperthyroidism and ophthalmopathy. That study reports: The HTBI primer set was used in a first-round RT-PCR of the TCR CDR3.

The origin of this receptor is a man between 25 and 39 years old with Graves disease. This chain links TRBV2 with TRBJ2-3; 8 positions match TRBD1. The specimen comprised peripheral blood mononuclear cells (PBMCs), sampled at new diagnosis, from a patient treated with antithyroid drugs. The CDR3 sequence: CASRPAVWGQDTDTQYF. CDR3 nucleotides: TGTGCCAGCAGGCCCGCCGTTTGGGGACAGGACACAGATACGCAGTATTTT.